The T cell receptor (beta chain) under discussion was sequenced for a study of shared clonotypes between healthy human individuals. Study results and caveats: When naive CD4 clonotypes were compared across a handful of donors, around 5% were shared. Some clonotypes were shared by all four sorted-subset donors, while others were not shared. The non-shared ones had lower generation probabilities than the shared ones.

The assay was immunoSEQ multiplex PCR, and TCRdb's table has in-frame clones only and misses some. Of some 1 million clones in the sample, more than 60% were seen once. Turning to this clone: The antigen is undetermined.

Per the germline V gene, CDR1 is SGHTA and CDR2 is FQGNSA. The germline V and J ends were trimmed by 1 base and 0 bases, with 16 bases remaining between them. The CDR3 loop spans 19 amino acids. Material for sequencing was memory CD4+ T cells sorted from blood. The subset is: CD45RA-negative fraction. This clonotype was obtained from a man aged 18 to 35 in good health. V is TRBV7-2 and J is TRBJ2-6, with unresolved D. This CDR3 is CASSLGIALTVSGANVLTF. In DNA, the CDR3 is TGTGCCAGCAGCTTAGGTATTGCCCTTACCGTCTCTGGGGCCAACGTCCTGACTTTC.